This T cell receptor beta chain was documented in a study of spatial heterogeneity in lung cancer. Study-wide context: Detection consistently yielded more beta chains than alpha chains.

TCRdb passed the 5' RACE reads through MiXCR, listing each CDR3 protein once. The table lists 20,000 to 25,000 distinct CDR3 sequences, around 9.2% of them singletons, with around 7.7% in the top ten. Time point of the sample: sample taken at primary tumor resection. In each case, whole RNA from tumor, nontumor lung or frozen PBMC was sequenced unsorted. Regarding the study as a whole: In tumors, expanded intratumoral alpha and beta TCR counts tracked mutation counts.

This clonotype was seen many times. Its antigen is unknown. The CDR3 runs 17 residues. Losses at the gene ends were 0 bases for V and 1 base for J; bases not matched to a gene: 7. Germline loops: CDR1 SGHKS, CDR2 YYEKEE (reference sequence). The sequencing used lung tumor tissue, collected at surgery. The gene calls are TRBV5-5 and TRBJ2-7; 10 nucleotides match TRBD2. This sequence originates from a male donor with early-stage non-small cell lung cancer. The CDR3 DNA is TGTGCCAGCAGCTTGGAGGGGTCTAGCGGGGGTTCCTACGAGCAGTACTTC. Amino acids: CASSLEGSSGGSYEQYF.